Presented here are 18 T cell receptor beta chains from one specimen sequenced in a study of cytomegalovirus exposure and HLA in healthy donors (dated by TCRdb to the late 2010s). To prepare the library, the immunoSEQ multiplex PCR assay was applied. For the multiplex PCR, a mixture combining 60 forward primers for TCR Vbeta segments and 13 reverse primers for TCR Jbeta segments was used. Imported from immuneACCESS, the table was reduced by TCRdb to in-frame sequences with V and J called. These copies leave out some clones; in studies compared against another copy, an unresolved V gene accounts for under half, and the cause of the remainder is not known. The sample includes 200,000 or so clones, with about two thirds observed a single time. Less than 3% of the sample goes to the ten largest clones. What was sequenced was PBMCs. Source of these receptors: a man between 40 and 49 years old in good health and CMV-seropositive.

This sequence joins TRBV7-2 and TRBJ1-2; TRBD1 might be the D (5 bases). Per the germline V gene, CDR1 is SGHTA and CDR2 is FQGNSA. This CDR3 region has 15 residues. V lost 5 bases and J lost 7, with 20 bases in between. The CDR3 DNA is TGTGCCAGCAGCGTTCGGACGCCCTGGGGGGGTGGCTACACCTTC. The encoded protein is CASSVRTPWGGGYTF. The variable domain in full, completed from reference TRBV7-2 and TRBJ1-2, reads GAGVSQSPSNKVTEKGKDVELRCDPISGHTALYWYRQSLGQGLEFLIYFQGNSAPDKSGLPSDRFSAERTGGSVSTLTIQRTQQEDSAVYLCASSVRTPWGGGYTFGSGTRLTVV.

The rearrangement links TRBV6-5 to TRBJ1-2, with D tentatively TRBD1 (6 bases). The ends were cut back, 4 bases at V and 7 bases at J, with 16 bases in the middle. CDR1 MNHEY and CDR2 SVGAGI come from the germline V gene. The CDR3 has 14 amino acids. Here the CDR3 reads CASSSGHIRGGYTF. In DNA, the CDR3 is TGTGCCAGCAGTTCGGGACATATCCGAGGTGGCTACACCTTC.

The rearrangement joins TRBV9 to TRBJ2-6, with 14 nucleotides matching TRBD2. V shed 3 bases and J 4 bases; nucleotides not matched to a gene: 6. Germline V gene sequence: CDR1 SGDLS, CDR2 YYNGEE. The CDR3 consists of 18 residues. The CDR3 bases are TGTGCCAGCAGCGGCAAGGGACTAGCGGGGGTGGGGGCCAACGTCCTGACTTTC. This gives the protein CASSGKGLAGVGANVLTF.

This clone was detected a few times. The chain employs TRBV4-1 and TRBJ1-2; 8 bases match TRBD1. The CDR3 loop spans 16 amino acids. V lost 4 bases to trimming and J lost 5 bases; unmatched junction nucleotides: 12. Per the germline V gene, CDR1 is MGHRA and CDR2 is YSYEKL. CDR3 coding DNA: TGCGCCAGCAGCCCGGTTGGACAGGGAGGAAGGTATGGCTACACCTTC. Encoded protein: CASSPVGQGGRYGYTF.

The chain has TRBV6-4 and TRBJ2-7, with 13 bases that match TRBD2. This CDR3 is built from 17 residues. Germline V gives CDR1 MRHNA, CDR2 SNTAGT. Trimming at V came to 4 bases and at J to 2 bases, leaving 8 bases not matched to a gene. The CDR3 is CASSAYKLAGGPYEQYF. The CDR3 DNA follows: TGTGCCAGCAGTGCATATAAACTAGCGGGGGGGCCCTACGAGCAGTACTTC.

The chain recombines TRBV6-1 with TRBJ2-1; 8 positions agree with TRBD1. The CDR3 is 10 residues long. The germline CDR1 and CDR2 sequences are MNHNS and SASEGT. With V trimmed by 8 bases and J by 15 bases, 6 bases remained unmatched. Here the CDR3 DNA reads TGTGCCAGCGGACAGGGTGAGGCGTTCTTC. Translation: CASGQGEAFF.

The chain combines TRBV9 with TRBJ2-7; TRBD1 matches 11 bases. CDR1 is SGDLS, CDR2 YYNGEE, per germline. J was trimmed by 8 bases and V by 4 bases; bases with no gene match: 8. This CDR3 has 14 amino acids. CDR3 sequence: CASSRGQGGEKQYF. CDR3 sequence (DNA): TGTGCCAGCAGCCGGGGACAGGGGGGGGAAAAGCAGTACTTC.

This clone was detected a few times. The chain has TRBV10-2 and TRBJ1-2, with TRBD1 identical over 7 bases. CDR1 WSHSY and CDR2 SAAADI come from the germline V gene. The V gene end was trimmed by 3 bases and the J gene end by 7 bases; junction bases not matched to a gene: 5. The CDR3 totals 13 residues. CDR3 sequence: CASSDTGVSGYTF. The CDR3 coding sequence is TGCGCCAGCAGTGACACAGGGGTTAGTGGCTACACCTTC.

V usage is TRBV19 and J usage is TRBJ2-5; D possibly corresponds to TRBD1 (6 bases). Trimming took 4 bases from V and 5 from J, leaving 14 bases between them. Germline CDR1 reads LNHDA; CDR2 reads SQIVND (reference sequence). The CDR3 covers 14 residues. CDR3 sequence reads: CASSSTGFMETQYF. In DNA form, the CDR3 reads TGTGCCAGTAGTAGTACAGGGTTCATGGAGACCCAGTACTTC.

This chain connects TRBV29-1 to TRBJ1-2, with 9 bases lining up with TRBD1. The CDR3 is made up of 13 amino acids. After removal of 6 bases from V and 1 base from J, the junction contained 3 bases not matched to a gene. Germline loops: CDR1 SQVTM, CDR2 ANQGSEA. This chain's CDR3 is CSVTGGDNYGYTF. CDR3 sequence (DNA): TGCAGCGTGACAGGGGGGGATAACTATGGCTACACCTTC.

A few counts support this clone. V and J are TRBV19 and TRBJ1-1; D gene ambiguous. Germline CDR1 reads LNHDA; CDR2 reads SQIVND (reference sequence). V was pared by 0 bases and J by 1 base, with 3 bases between. CDR3 size: 13 residues. Here the CDR3 reads CASSIEANTEAFF. The CDR3 region has the DNA TGTGCCAGTAGTATAGAAGCGAACACTGAAGCTTTCTTT.

The chain employs TRBV6-5 and TRBJ1-6; unclear D gene. Germline V gives CDR1 MNHEY, CDR2 SVGAGI. Trimming pared 7 bases from V and 7 bases from J, leaving 8 bases between. The CDR3 loop spans 12 amino acids. CDR3 amino acids: CASKNRNSPLHF. The CDR3 DNA follows: TGTGCCAGCAAAAACCGGAATTCACCCCTCCACTTT.

V usage is TRBV7-6 and J usage is TRBJ1-5; D not certain. The CDR3 covers 14 residues. Trimming shortened V by 4 bases and J by 5 bases, and 12 bases separated the two germline ends. Germline V gene sequence: CDR1 SGHVS, CDR2 FNYEAQ. CDR3 region: CASSYYQGHQPQHF. Written as DNA, the CDR3 is TGTGCCAGCAGCTACTACCAAGGTCATCAGCCCCAGCATTTT.

V is TRBV5-4 and J is TRBJ2-7, with TRBD2 matching over 8 bases. Germline V CDR1 and CDR2: SGHNT, YYREEE (reference sequence). The CDR3 spans 15 residues. Unmatched junction bases numbered 11, after V lost 4 bases and J lost 5 bases. In DNA form, the CDR3 reads TGTGCCAGCAGCCCCGGGGGGGGTGTAATTAACGAGCAGTACTTC. This sequence encodes CASSPGGGVINEQYF.

The table lists this clone with a count of one. One end of the junction fails to match germline, which may point to a read error. This chain uses TRBV7-9 with TRBJ1-3; D gene uncertain. The CDR3 is 15 amino acids. CDR1 is SEHNR, CDR2 FQNEAQ, per germline (reference sequence). CDR3: CSSSLSQTSGNTIYF. As DNA, the CDR3 is TGTTCCAGCAGCTTATCACAGACCTCTGGAAACACCATATATTTT.

The rearrangement uses TRBV4-1 and TRBJ2-1; D perhaps matches TRBD1 (7 bases). V lost 7 bases to trimming and J lost 7 bases, with 23 bases between them. The CDR3 runs 16 residues. Germline values: CDR1 MGHRA, CDR2 YSYEKL. CDR3 amino acids: CASKKVEGAEWNEQFF. For the CDR3, the DNA is TGCGCCAGCAAGAAGGTGGAGGGGGCGGAATGGAATGAGCAGTTCTTC.

The chain couples TRBV28 to TRBJ1-1; maybe TRBD1 (6 bases). V was shortened by 5 bases and J by 11 bases, with 18 bases between the two germline ends. The CDR3 contains 13 residues. Germline V gene sequence: CDR1 MDHEN, CDR2 SYDVKM. The CDR3 spells CASSPLPGQGAFF. The CDR3 DNA reads TGTGCCAGCAGTCCCCTCCCCGGGCAGGGGGCTTTCTTT.

The V gene is TRBV2, the J gene TRBJ2-7, with a possible D match to TRBD2 (5 bases). The V and J ends lost 8 bases and 1 base respectively, with 18 bases between them. Germline loops: CDR1 SNHLY, CDR2 FYNNEI. The CDR3 runs to 15 residues. As DNA, the CDR3 is TGTGCCAGCTCTCTCCCAGTGGGAGCATCCTACGAGCAGTACTTC. Translating it yields CASSLPVGASYEQYF.